Presented here are 26 T cell receptor beta chains from one specimen sequenced in a study of blood T cells in healthy people across ages. A second about 6 to 11 cycle PCR used barcoded and J-beta primers. From the 5' RACE reads, TCRdb called clonotypes with MiXCR, one entry per CDR3 protein. Among about 780,000 distinct CDR3 sequences, around half were seen once, and the ten largest hold 15% to 20%. The sequenced sample consisted of blood. These receptors all come from a man at least 80 years old in good health.

The V and J genes are TRBV29-1 and TRBJ1-2; 8 bases align to TRBD1. From germline, CDR1 is SQVTM and CDR2 ANQGSEA. The CDR3 covers 11 residues. The trim removed 4 bases at V and 8 bases at J, leaving 3 bases unmatched. Here the CDR3 DNA reads TGCAGCGTTGCCCAGGGGGCAGGCTACACCTTC. Protein product: CSVAQGAGYTF.

V is TRBV5-6 and J is TRBJ2-5; 7 bases match TRBD1. V gave up 4 bases and J gave up 1 base; unmatched junction bases: 7. The CDR3 contains 15 residues. From germline, CDR1 is SGHDT and CDR2 YYEEEE. The CDR3 bases are TGTGCCAGCAGCCTCCCCGGGACAGCCCAAGAGACCCAGTACTTC. Translating it yields CASSLPGTAQETQYF.

The chain employs TRBV12-3 or TRBV12-4 and TRBJ2-1; 10 bases line up with TRBD2. The V segment lost 4 bases and the J segment 9 bases; nucleotides outside the gene matches: 12. CDR3 length: 16 amino acids. CDR3 sequence reads: CASSYPSSGRAREQFF. The CDR3 DNA sequence: TGTGCCAGCAGTTACCCATCCAGCGGGAGGGCCCGTGAGCAGTTCTTC.

Worth noting for this clonotype: One base away lies a much larger clone, so this may be a sequencing read error. The chain combines TRBV10-3 with TRBJ1-2, with D possibly TRBD1 on 5 matching bases. Germline CDR1 ENHRY, CDR2 SYGVKD. The CDR3 length is 12 residues. The chain's CDR3 is CASSEETAGYTF. CDR3 in DNA: TGTGCCAGCAGTGAAGAGACAGCTGGCTACACCTTC.

The chain has TRBV12-3 or TRBV12-4 and TRBJ1-6; no reliable D call. Trimming removed 3 bases from V and 6 bases from J, with 9 bases in between. The CDR3 spans 14 residues. This CDR3 reads CASSFKGFNSPLHF. The CDR3 region has the DNA TGTGCCAGCAGTTTTAAAGGGTTTAATTCACCCCTCCACTTT.

The table lists this clonotype with a few counts. The rearrangement joins TRBV12-3 or TRBV12-4 to TRBJ2-3, with D perhaps matching TRBD1 or TRBD2 (5 bases each). The CDR3 extends over 15 amino acids. With 3 bases removed from V and 2 bases from J, the gap between germline ends came to 12 bases. The CDR3 DNA follows: TGTGCCAGCAGTTTCGCCCGGGACCACACAGATACGCAGTATTTT. Translating it yields CASSFARDHTDTQYF.

The chain recombines TRBV10-3 with TRBJ2-7; D assignment may be TRBD1 or TRBD2 (5 bases each). V was pared by 4 bases and J by 4 bases, with 23 bases between. CDR1 is ENHRY, CDR2 SYGVKD, per germline. The CDR3 length is 17 residues. CDR3 amino acids: CAISAGGSGQANYEQYF. The CDR3 nucleotides read TGTGCCATCAGTGCTGGAGGTTCAGGGCAGGCGAATTACGAGCAGTACTTC.

The V call is TRBV7-2, the J call TRBJ1-4, with D possibly TRBD1 on 5 matching bases. The germline V and J ends were trimmed by 4 bases and 6 bases, with 15 bases remaining between them. The CDR3 length is 15 residues. Germline V gives CDR1 SGHTA, CDR2 FQGNSA. CDR3 amino acids: CASSSTGSRDEKLFF. CDR3 DNA: TGTGCCAGCAGCTCCACAGGCTCCAGGGATGAAAAACTGTTTTTT. Based on the CDR3 plus reference TRBV7-2 and TRBJ1-4, the full variable domain is GAGVSQSPSNKVTEKGKDVELRCDPISGHTALYWYRQSLGQGLEFLIYFQGNSAPDKSGLPSDRFSAERTGGSVSTLTIQRTQQEDSAVYLCASSSTGSRDEKLFFGSGTQLSVL.

The chain is built from TRBV7-9 and TRBJ1-2; D perhaps matches TRBD1 (6 bases). Germline lookup yields CDR1 SEHNR and CDR2 FQNEAQ (reference sequence). Trimming pared 1 base from V and 7 bases from J, leaving 16 bases between. CDR3 length: 15 amino acids. CDR3 loop: CASSLGQEGLGGYTF. The CDR3 DNA sequence: TGTGCCAGCAGCTTAGGACAGGAGGGGCTAGGTGGCTACACCTTC.

The chain links TRBV30 to TRBJ1-2; no clear D gene. The V end lost 4 bases, the J end lost 6 bases, and 15 bases lay between the germline ends. The CDR3 contains 13 residues. Germline lookup yields CDR1 GTSNPN and CDR2 SVGIG (reference sequence). The CDR3 nucleotides are TGTGCCTGGAACGTTAAAGGGAATAATGGCTACACCTTC. Translated, it gives CAWNVKGNNGYTF.

This clonotype was seen only a few times. The rearrangement joins TRBV7-2 to TRBJ2-4; D is ambiguous. Germline V gene data show CDR1 as SGHTA and CDR2 as FQGNSA. The CDR3 is made up of 15 amino acids. V was cut by 4 bases and J by 0 bases, with 10 bases left in between. The CDR3 nucleotides are TGTGCCAGCAGCTCCACTCGATTAGCCAAAAACATTCAGTACTTC. This gives the protein CASSSTRLAKNIQYF. The whole variable domain, filled in from reference TRBV7-2 and TRBJ2-4, reads GAGVSQSPSNKVTEKGKDVELRCDPISGHTALYWYRQSLGQGLEFLIYFQGNSAPDKSGLPSDRFSAERTGGSVSTLTIQRTQQEDSAVYLCASSSTRLAKNIQYFGAGTRLSVL.

This clonotype turned up a few times. This sequence joins TRBV28 and TRBJ2-2; D may be TRBD2 (5 bases). Trimming removed 7 bases from V and 3 bases from J, with 15 bases in between. Germline V CDR1 and CDR2: MDHEN, SYDVKM. The CDR3 loop spans 15 amino acids. The CDR3 protein is CASTMGEMDTGELFF. CDR3 DNA sequence: TGTGCCAGCACTATGGGAGAGATGGACACCGGGGAGCTGTTTTTT.

V and J are TRBV7-3 and TRBJ2-5, with 9 bases matching TRBD1. Germline trimming cut 2 bases from V and 4 bases from J; bases unmatched to any gene: 5. This CDR3 has 15 amino acids. The germline gives CDR1 SGHTA, CDR2 FQGTGA. The CDR3 loop is CASSLGDRVRETQYF. The CDR3 DNA follows: TGTGCCAGCAGCTTAGGGGACAGGGTGAGAGAGACCCAGTACTTC.

V usage is TRBV6-2 or TRBV6-3 and J usage is TRBJ2-4; TRBD2 agrees at 10 bases. CDR1 MNHEY and CDR2 SVGEGT come from the germline V gene. Trimming cost V 8 bases and J 0 bases; bases outside gene matches: 7. The CDR3 loop spans 16 amino acids. CDR3 sequence (DNA): TGTGCCAGCGCATCACTAGCGGGGCTAGCCAAAAACATTCAGTACTTC. This translates into CASASLAGLAKNIQYF.

A note on this clonotype: The conserved final phenylalanine or tryptophan is absent from the CDR3, which likely points to a read error. The DNA is left out, because the CDR3 cannot be placed on it with certainty; the CDR3 is given as TCRdb lists it. V gene TRBV12-3 or TRBV12-4 combines with J gene TRBJ2-3; TRBD1, as called in the table, went unchecked against the DNA. The CDR3 extends over 10 residues, inclusive of both ends. CDR3 sequence reads: CASSSSTGGN.

On this clonotype: The CDR3 ends on some other residue instead of the conserved phenylalanine or tryptophan, so this is likely a read error. The gene calls are TRBV28 and TRBJ2-1; TRBD2 might be the D (5 bases). Trimming pared 5 bases from V and 4 bases from J, leaving 18 bases between. The CDR3 has 16 amino acids. In germline, CDR1 is MDHEN, CDR2 SYDVKM. The CDR3, as DNA: TGTGCCAGCAGTACCGTCGCGGCCGCGGGTTACAATGAGCAGTTCTTA. It translates to CASSTVAAAGYNEQFL.

This chain joins TRBV28 and TRBJ1-1, with D possibly being TRBD1 (6 bases). V lost 5 bases, J lost 0 bases, and 13 bases lay in between. The CDR3 sequence is 15 residues long. Germline-derived CDR1 and CDR2 are MDHEN and SYDVKM. CDR3 DNA: TGTGCCAGCAGTACCCAGACAGGCTTGAACACTGAAGCTTTCTTT. The encoded protein is CASSTQTGLNTEAFF.

Concerning this clonotype: This may stem from a read error, because a much larger clone lies one nucleotide away. The chain carries TRBV20-1 and TRBJ2-3, with D perhaps matching TRBD2 (5 bases). Per germline, CDR1 DFQATT and CDR2 SNEGSKA (reference sequence). The CDR3 covers 13 residues. V shed 4 bases and J shed 8 bases, with 16 bases lying between them. The CDR3 region has the DNA TGCAGTGCTACCCTAGCATACGGAGGTACGCAGTATTTT. Translation gives CSATLAYGGTQYF.

This clonotype occurred a few times. The chain recombines TRBV7-6 with TRBJ2-7, with unresolved D. This CDR3 region has 14 residues. Trimming removed 2 bases from V and 0 bases from J, with 8 bases in between. The V gene's germline CDR1 is SGHVS and CDR2 FNYEAQ. CDR3 sequence reads: CASSLIYRSYEQYF. The CDR3, as DNA: TGTGCCAGCAGCTTAATTTACCGCTCCTACGAGCAGTACTTC.

This clonotype was observed a handful of times. The V and J genes are TRBV20-1 and TRBJ2-1; 7 nucleotides match TRBD2. This CDR3 is 15 amino acids long. With V trimmed by 5 bases and J by 9 bases, 16 bases remained unmatched. Germline CDR1 reads DFQATT; CDR2 reads SNEGSKA (reference sequence). The DNA of the CDR3 is TGCAGTGCTCCCCGGGGTTCGCGGGAGCGGGGTGAGCAGTTCTTC. It yields the protein CSAPRGSRERGEQFF.

This clonotype was observed a few times. The V gene is TRBV7-9, the J gene TRBJ2-3; either TRBD1 or TRBD2 may fit D (5 bases each). The germline V gene encodes CDR1 SEHNR and CDR2 FQNEAQ (reference sequence). The germline V and J ends were trimmed by 5 bases and 1 base, with 13 bases remaining between them. This CDR3 spans 15 amino acids. The CDR3 spells CASSPQRGGTDTQYF. CDR3 bases: TGTGCCAGCAGCCCGCAGAGAGGGGGCACAGATACGCAGTATTTT.

The rearrangement links TRBV12-3 or TRBV12-4 to TRBJ2-7; tentative D call: TRBD2 (7 bases). Trimming took off 1 base at V and 3 bases at J, with 16 bases between the two ends. The CDR3 spans 16 residues. The CDR3, as DNA: TGTGCCAGCAGTTTAGGGGTCGGGGGAGGGGGCTACGAGCAGTACTTC. It specifies CASSLGVGGGGYEQYF.

To note about this clonotype: At one end, the junction sequence differs from germline, possibly due to a read error. The chain combines TRBV29-1 with TRBJ1-1; 10 bases agree with TRBD1. The length of the CDR3 is 13 residues. Germline loops: CDR1 SQVTM, CDR2 ANQGSEA. The DNA of the CDR3 is TGCAGCGTACAGGGACAGGGGAAAACTGTAGCTTTCTTT. This encodes CSVQGQGKTVAFF.

This chain joins TRBV11-1 and TRBJ2-5, with D maybe TRBD2 (5 bases). V shed 5 bases and J shed 4 bases, with 14 bases lying between them. In germline, CDR1 is SGHAT, CDR2 FQDESV (reference sequence). The CDR3 covers 14 residues. This chain's CDR3 is CASSPGSGLETQYF. The DNA for the CDR3 is TGTGCCAGCAGCCCTGGAAGCGGACTAGAGACCCAGTACTTC.

The chain combines TRBV6-2 or TRBV6-3 with TRBJ1-5; TRBD1 might be the D (5 bases). CDR1 is MNHEY, CDR2 SVGEGT, per germline. V dropped 6 bases and J dropped 2 bases, with 14 bases sitting between them. The CDR3 extends over 15 amino acids. In DNA, the CDR3 is TGTGCCAGCAGGGGTGGTGGAGGGGGCAATCAGCCCCAGCATTTT. Translating gives CASRGGGGGNQPQHF.

This clonotype was found many times. The V gene is TRBV20-1, the J gene TRBJ2-5; D could derive from TRBD1 or TRBD2 (6 bases each). V was trimmed by 4 bases and J by 1 base, leaving 10 bases between them. The CDR3 is made up of 13 amino acids. Per the germline V gene, CDR1 is DFQATT and CDR2 is SNEGSKA (reference sequence). The chain's CDR3 is CSATKGGQETQYF. In DNA form, the CDR3 reads TGCAGTGCTACGAAGGGGGGCCAAGAGACCCAGTACTTC.